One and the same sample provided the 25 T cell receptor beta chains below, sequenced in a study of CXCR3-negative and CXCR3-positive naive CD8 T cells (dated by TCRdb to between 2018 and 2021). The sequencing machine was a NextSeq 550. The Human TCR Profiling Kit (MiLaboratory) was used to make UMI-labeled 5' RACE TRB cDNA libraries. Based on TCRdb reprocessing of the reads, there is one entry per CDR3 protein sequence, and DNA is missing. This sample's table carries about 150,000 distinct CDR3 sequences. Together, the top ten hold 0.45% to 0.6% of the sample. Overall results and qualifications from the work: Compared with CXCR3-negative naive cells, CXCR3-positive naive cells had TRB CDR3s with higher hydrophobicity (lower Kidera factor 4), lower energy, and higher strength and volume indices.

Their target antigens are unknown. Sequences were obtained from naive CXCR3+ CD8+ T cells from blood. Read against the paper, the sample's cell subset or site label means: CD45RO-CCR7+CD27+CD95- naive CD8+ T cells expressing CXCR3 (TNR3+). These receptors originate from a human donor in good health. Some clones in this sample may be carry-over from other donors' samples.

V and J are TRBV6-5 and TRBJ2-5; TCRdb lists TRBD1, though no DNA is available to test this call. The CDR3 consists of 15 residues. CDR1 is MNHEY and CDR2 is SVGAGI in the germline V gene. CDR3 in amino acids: CASRLSRGAQETQYF.

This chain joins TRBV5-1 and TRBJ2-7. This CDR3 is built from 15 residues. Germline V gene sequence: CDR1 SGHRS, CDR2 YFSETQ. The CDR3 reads CASSLGAGRSYEQYF.

The CDR3 spells CASSQDWAGGFGYTF. This chain joins TRBV3-1 and TRBJ1-2. The CDR3 contains 15 residues. CDR1 is LGHDT and CDR2 is YNNKEL in the germline V gene (reference sequence).

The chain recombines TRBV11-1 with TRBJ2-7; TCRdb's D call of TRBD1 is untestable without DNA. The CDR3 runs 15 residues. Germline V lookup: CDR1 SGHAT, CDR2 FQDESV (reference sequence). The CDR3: CASSLIYRGLYEQYF.

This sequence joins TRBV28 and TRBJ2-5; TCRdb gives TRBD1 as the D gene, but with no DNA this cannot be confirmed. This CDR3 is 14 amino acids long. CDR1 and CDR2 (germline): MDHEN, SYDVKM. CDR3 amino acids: CASSLPGGKETQYF.

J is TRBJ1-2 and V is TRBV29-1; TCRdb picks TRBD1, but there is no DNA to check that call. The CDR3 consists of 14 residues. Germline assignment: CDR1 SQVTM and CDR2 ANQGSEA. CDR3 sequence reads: CSVLIDRTNYGYTF.

The CDR3 spells CATSDASGQPSANYGYTF. V gene TRBV24-1 combines with J gene TRBJ1-2; as DNA is missing, the TRBD1 call by TCRdb cannot be tested. Germline V gene sequence: CDR1 KGHDR, CDR2 SFDVKD. CDR3 length: 18 amino acids.

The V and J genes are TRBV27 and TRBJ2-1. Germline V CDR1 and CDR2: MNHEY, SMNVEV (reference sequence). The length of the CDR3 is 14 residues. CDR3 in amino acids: CASSSRSSYNEQFF.

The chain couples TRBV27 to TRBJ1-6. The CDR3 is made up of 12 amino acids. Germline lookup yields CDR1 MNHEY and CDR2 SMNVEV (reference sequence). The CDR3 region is CASSNYNSPLHF.

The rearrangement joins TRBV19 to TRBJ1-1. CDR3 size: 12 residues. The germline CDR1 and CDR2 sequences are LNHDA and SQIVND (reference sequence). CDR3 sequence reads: CASSQVVTEAFF.

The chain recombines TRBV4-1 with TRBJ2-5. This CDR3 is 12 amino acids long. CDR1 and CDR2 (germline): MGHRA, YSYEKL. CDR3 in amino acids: CASSQVSETHYF.

The CDR3 here is CASSPSTGEYEQYF. The gene calls are TRBV4-3 and TRBJ2-7; TCRdb names TRBD1, which stays unverified in the absence of DNA. Germline CDR1 and CDR2: LGHNA and YSLEER. The length of the CDR3 is 14 residues.

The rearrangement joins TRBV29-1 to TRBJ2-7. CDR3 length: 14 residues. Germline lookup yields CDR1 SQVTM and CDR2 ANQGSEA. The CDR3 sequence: CSAEGSGRSYEQYF.

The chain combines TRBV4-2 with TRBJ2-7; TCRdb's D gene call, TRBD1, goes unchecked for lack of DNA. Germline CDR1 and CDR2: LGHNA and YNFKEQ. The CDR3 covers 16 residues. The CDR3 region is CASSQEGLASSYEQYF.

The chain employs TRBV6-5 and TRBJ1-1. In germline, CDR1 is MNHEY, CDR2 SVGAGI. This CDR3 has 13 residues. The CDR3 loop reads CASSYGRNTEAFF.

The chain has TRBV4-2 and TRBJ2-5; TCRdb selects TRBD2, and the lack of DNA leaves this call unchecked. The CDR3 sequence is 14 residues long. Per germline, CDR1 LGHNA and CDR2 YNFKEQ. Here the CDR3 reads CASSQDEEVETQYF.

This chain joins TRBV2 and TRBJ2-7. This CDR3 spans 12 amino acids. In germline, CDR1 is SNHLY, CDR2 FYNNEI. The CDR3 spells CASSDDNYEQYF.

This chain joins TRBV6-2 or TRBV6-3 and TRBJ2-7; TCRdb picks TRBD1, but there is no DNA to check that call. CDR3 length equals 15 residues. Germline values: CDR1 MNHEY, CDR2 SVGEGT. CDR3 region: CASSYTTRMAHEQYF.

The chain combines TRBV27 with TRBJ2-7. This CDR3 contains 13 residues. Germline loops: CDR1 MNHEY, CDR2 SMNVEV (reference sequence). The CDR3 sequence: CASKSGDYYEQYF.

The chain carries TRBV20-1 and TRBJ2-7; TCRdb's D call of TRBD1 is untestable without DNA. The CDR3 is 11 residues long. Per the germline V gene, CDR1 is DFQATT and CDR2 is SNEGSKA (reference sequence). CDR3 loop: CSAQGLVEQYF.

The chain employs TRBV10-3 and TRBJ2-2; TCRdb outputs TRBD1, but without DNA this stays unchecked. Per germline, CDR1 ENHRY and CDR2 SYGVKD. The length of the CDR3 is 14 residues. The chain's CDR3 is CAISGGVYSGELFF.

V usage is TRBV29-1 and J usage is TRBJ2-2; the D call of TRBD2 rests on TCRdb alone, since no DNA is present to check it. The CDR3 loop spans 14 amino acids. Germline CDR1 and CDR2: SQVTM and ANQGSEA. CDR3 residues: CTATGGAFTGELFF.

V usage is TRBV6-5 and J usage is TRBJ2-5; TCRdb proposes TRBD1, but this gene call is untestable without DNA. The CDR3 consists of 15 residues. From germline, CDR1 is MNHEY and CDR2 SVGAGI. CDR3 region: CASSPTTGRQETQYF.

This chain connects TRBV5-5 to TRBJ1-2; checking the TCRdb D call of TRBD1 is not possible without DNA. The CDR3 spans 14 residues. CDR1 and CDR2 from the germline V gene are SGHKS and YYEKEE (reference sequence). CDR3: CASSLQGLDYGYTF.

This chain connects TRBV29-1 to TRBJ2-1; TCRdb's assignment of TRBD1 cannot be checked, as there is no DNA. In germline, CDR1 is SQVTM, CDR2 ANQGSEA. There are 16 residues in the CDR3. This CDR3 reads CSVEDIERGVINEQFF.